This T cell receptor beta chain was captured by sequencing in a study of blood T cell repertoires in COVID-19. V was clipped by 0 bases and J by 9 bases, with 9 bases between them. In germline, CDR1 is SGHNT, CDR2 YYREEE (reference sequence). CDR3 length: 12 amino acids. This clone was counted a single time. Original analysis: Nucleated cell counts were estimated from reference gene primer amplification. Data came from immunoSEQ multiplex PCR; TCRdb stores just in-frame clones and leaves some out. V, J and clone size derive from that table, while D and trimming were established from the DNA sequence. The table has more than 150,000 clones, roughly nine tenths seen once.

The specimen was peripheral blood. The chain links TRBV5-4 to TRBJ1-1; D is uncertain. The clonotype comes from a man between 65 and 79 years old with active or convalescent COVID-19. This CDR3 is CASSLGGRQAFF. CDR3 nucleotide sequence: TGTGCCAGCAGCTTGGGTGGGCGCCAAGCTTTCTTT.